The clone carrying this TCR beta chain was recorded at least ten times. Its antigen is undetermined. TCRdb re-called the 5' RACE reads with MiXCR, one entry per CDR3 protein. There are about 78,000 distinct CDR3 sequences in the sample; roughly 4.7% occur only once, and around 2.3% lies in the top ten. The V gene's germline CDR1 is MNHEY and CDR2 SMNVEV (reference sequence). The V segment lost 8 bases and the J segment 7 bases; nucleotides outside the gene matches: 6. There are 13 residues in the CDR3. These data are taken from a study of neurological immune-mediated disorders. Broader study findings: No CDR3 amino acid sequences were shared by expanded clones across subjects, suggesting private repertoires in all groups. None of the features examined (clinical or MRI) was associated with the multiple sclerosis repertoire cluster.

The study built unsorted libraries from 2 million PBMCs kept at -80 C. The specimen was PBMCs. The J gene is TRBJ1-5, the V gene TRBV27; 9 positions agree with TRBD1. The receptor was derived from a woman in her 30s with multiple sclerosis. This CDR3 is CASRDRAFQPQHF. The CDR3, as DNA: TGTGCCAGCCGGGACAGGGCTTTCCAGCCCCAGCATTTT.